The clone carrying this T cell receptor beta chain was recorded a few times. Its antigen is not identified. The data stem from a study of beta chain features in type 1 diabetes. Per germline, CDR1 SGHTA and CDR2 FQGTGA. J was trimmed by 6 bases and V by 5 bases; bases with no gene match: 8. There are 15 residues in the CDR3. Every bit of the isolated RNA underwent reverse transcription, so sequencing read expressed TCRB transcripts. Produced via immunoSEQ multiplex PCR; TCRdb's table is partial and in-frame only. Of some 130,000 clones listed, approximately 10% are singletons. Study-level findings and limits: Among all four CD4+ subsets, Type 1 diabetes patients had TCRB CDR3s that were moderately but significantly shorter.

The material sequenced was central memory CD4+ T cells from blood. This TCR derives from a young man with type 1 diabetes. The chain combines TRBV7-3 with TRBJ2-3; 10 bases line up with TRBD1. CDR3 DNA: TGTGCCAGCAGCCGGTCCGGGACAGGGGCGGATACGCAGTATTTT. Translated: CASSRSGTGADTQYF.